This TCR beta chain was documented in a study of blood T cell repertoires in COVID-19. Study-wide context: PBMCs, B-cell-depleted T cells, or T cells provided the cDNA or gDNA that made up the material.

In its sample, this clone was seen once. Some clones are missing from TCRdb's copy, which holds only in-frame ones; the method was immunoSEQ multiplex PCR. The profile shows around 82,000 clones, 75% to 90% of them singletons. This CDR3 region has 14 residues. Germline assignment: CDR1 KGHDR and CDR2 SFDVKD. Trimming took 4 bases from V and 3 from J, leaving 10 bases between them. Material for sequencing was peripheral blood. This clonotype originated in a man between 70 and 80 years old with active or convalescent COVID-19. The chain joins TRBV24-1 to TRBJ2-3; D is perhaps TRBD1 (5 bases). CDR3 sequence (DNA): TGTGCCACCAGTGACAGGGTCGAAACAGATACGCAGTATTTT. Encoded protein: CATSDRVETDTQYF.